The entry below gives a single TCR beta chain sequence along with its context. The antigen is undetermined. This entry comes from a study of blood T cells in healthy people across ages. The germline gives CDR1 DFQATT, CDR2 SNEGSKA (reference sequence). Trimming took 4 bases from V and 4 from J, leaving 19 bases between them. This CDR3 comprises 15 residues. Overall study results and limits: Long-lived and aged donors differed, with more naive CD4+ cells and higher diversity in the long-lived. Researchers judged that diversity estimates from one million T cells fell short of true values. Naive T cell percentage showed a strong correlation with TCR beta diversity.

A J-beta primer mix and a sample-barcoded 5' primer were used in a second PCR of roughly 6 to 11 cycles. With 12 random nucleotides, a template-switch adaptor tagged each individual cDNA molecule. MiXCR, run by TCRdb on the 5' RACE reads, gives a single entry per CDR3 protein. The sample carries roughly 1,500,000 distinct CDR3 sequences, about 32% recorded once. The sample taken for sequencing was blood. The V gene is TRBV20-1, the J gene TRBJ2-5; the D gene is possibly TRBD2 (6 bases). The receptor was derived from a woman aged 25-40 years in good health. For the CDR3, the DNA is TGCAGTGCTACTTTACCTAGCGACCGAAGAGAGACCCAGTACTTC. It translates to CSATLPSDRRETQYF.